The rows below give T cell receptor beta chains drawn from one sample of a study of T cell responses to AZD1222 COVID-19 vaccine. Assay used: immunoSEQ multiplex PCR; TCRdb lists only in-frame clones, some missing. The table records tens of thousands of clones, 85% to 90% of them present only once. The sample here was peripheral blood, taken on day 0 of AZD1222 vaccination. Receptor source: an adult in good health. Both conserved end residues are part of each CDR3. The D gene is left open where the match is weak. Clone size, where shown, is once, few, many, or a class for clones that have expanded.

clone size: NA; D gene: NA; V gene: TRBV10-3; J gene: TRBJ2-6; CDR3 DNA: TGTGCCATCAGTGAGGACTTAGGCACGAGAGTCTCTGGGGCCAACGTCCTGACTTTC; CDR3 protein: CAISEDLGTRVSGANVLTF
clone size: NA; D gene: NA; V gene: TRBV28; J gene: TRBJ1-2; CDR3 DNA: TGTGCCAGCACCACGGGGTCAGGGCTGGCCGGCTACACCTTC; CDR3 protein: CASTTGSGLAGYTF
clone size: NA; D gene: TRBD2; V gene: TRBV13; J gene: TRBJ2-3; CDR3 DNA: TGTGCCAGCAGCTTACCTAGCGGGGGCAGCACAGATACGCAGTATTTT; CDR3 protein: CASSLPSGGSTDTQYF
clone size: NA; D gene: NA; V gene: TRBV3-1/TRBV3-2; J gene: TRBJ2-1; CDR3 DNA: TGTGCCAGCAGCCAAGCCCGAAGCTCCTACAATGAGCAGTTCTTC; CDR3 protein: CASSQARSSYNEQFF
clone size: NA; D gene: TRBD1; V gene: TRBV7-9; J gene: TRBJ2-2; CDR3 DNA: TGTGCCAGCAGCTCCCCACAGGGGGCGCCGACCGGGGAGCTGTTTTTT; CDR3 protein: CASSSPQGAPTGELFF
clone size: NA; D gene: TRBD1; V gene: TRBV19; J gene: TRBJ1-5; CDR3 DNA: TGTGCCAGTAGTCCTGCGGACAGGCTTGGGCCCCAGCATTTT; CDR3 protein: CASSPADRLGPQHF
clone size: NA; D gene: NA; V gene: TRBV21-1; J gene: TRBJ2-1; CDR3 DNA: TGTGCCAGCCGAACTGCTCGCAGGGTCGACAATGAGCAGTTCTTC; CDR3 protein: CASRTARRVDNEQFF
clone size: NA; D gene: NA; V gene: TRBV6-2/TRBV6-3; J gene: TRBJ2-7; CDR3 DNA: TGTGCCAGCAGTACCACAGGGTCCCACGAGCAGTACTTC; CDR3 protein: CASSTTGSHEQYF
clone size: NA; D gene: NA; V gene: TRBV5-1; J gene: TRBJ1-2; CDR3 DNA: TGCGCCAGCAGCCCGGATTTGGCAGGGAATGGCTACACCTTC; CDR3 protein: CASSPDLAGNGYTF
clone size: NA; D gene: NA; V gene: TRBV11-2; J gene: TRBJ2-7; CDR3 DNA: TGTGCCAGCAGCTTAAGAAGGGTCGAGCAGTACTTC; CDR3 protein: CASSLRRVEQYF
clone size: NA; D gene: NA; V gene: TRBV21-1; J gene: TRBJ2-2; CDR3 DNA: TGTGCCAGCAGCAAAATGGAGGGACCCCAATTTCTCGAGCTGTTTTTT; CDR3 protein: CASSKMEGPQFLELFF
clone size: NA; D gene: NA; V gene: TRBV2; J gene: TRBJ1-5; CDR3 DNA: TGTGCCAGCAGTGAAGAAAGACCCAATCAGCCCCAGCATTTT; CDR3 protein: CASSEERPNQPQHF
clone size: NA; D gene: NA; V gene: TRBV20-1; J gene: TRBJ1-1; CDR3 DNA: TGCAGTGCTAGGGGAGCCACTGAAGCTTTCTTT; CDR3 protein: CSARGATEAFF
clone size: NA; D gene: NA; V gene: TRBV28; J gene: TRBJ1-5; CDR3 DNA: TGTGCCAGCGGAGTACCGGGACATCGCAATCAGCCCCAGCATTTT; CDR3 protein: CASGVPGHRNQPQHF
clone size: NA; D gene: TRBD1; V gene: TRBV28; J gene: TRBJ1-2; CDR3 DNA: TGTGCCAGCAGTTTATTCACCAGGGGGAAGGGCTACACCTTC; CDR3 protein: CASSLFTRGKGYTF
clone size: NA; D gene: NA; V gene: TRBV15; J gene: TRBJ1-4; CDR3 DNA: TGTGCCACCAGCAGATCCCTAGGGGCAACTAATGAAAAACTGTTTTTT; CDR3 protein: CATSRSLGATNEKLFF
clone size: NA; D gene: TRBD2; V gene: TRBV4-3; J gene: TRBJ2-3; CDR3 DNA: TGCGCCAGCAGCCGGTCAGCGGGAGGTTCAGATACGCAGTATTTT; CDR3 protein: CASSRSAGGSDTQYF
clone size: NA; D gene: TRBD2; V gene: TRBV28; J gene: TRBJ2-7; CDR3 DNA: TGTGCCAGCAGTCTTACGTATAGCGGGAGCTACGAGCAGTACTTC; CDR3 protein: CASSLTYSGSYEQYF
clone size: NA; D gene: TRBD1; V gene: TRBV6-5; J gene: TRBJ1-2; CDR3 DNA: TGTGCCAGCAGTTCCCCGGACAGGGGGAACTACACCTTC; CDR3 protein: CASSSPDRGNYTF
clone size: NA; D gene: NA; V gene: TRBV11-3; J gene: TRBJ2-7; CDR3 DNA: TGTGCCAGCAGCTTAGATTGGGAATACGAGCAGTACTTC; CDR3 protein: CASSLDWEYEQYF
clone size: NA; D gene: TRBD1; V gene: TRBV18; J gene: TRBJ1-2; CDR3 DNA: TGTGCCAGCTCACCCGGTGACAGGGGGCACTATGGCTACACCTTC; CDR3 protein: CASSPGDRGHYGYTF
clone size: NA; D gene: NA; V gene: TRBV7-2; J gene: TRBJ2-7; CDR3 DNA: TGTGCCAGCAGCTTAGATCGACCTACATACGAGCAGTACTTC; CDR3 protein: CASSLDRPTYEQYF
clone size: NA; D gene: NA; V gene: TRBV5-1; J gene: TRBJ2-1; CDR3 DNA: TGCGCCAGCAGCTTGGCCCTGGGGAGCGGTGAGCAGTTCTTC; CDR3 protein: CASSLALGSGEQFF
clone size: once; D gene: NA; V gene: TRBV4-1; J gene: TRBJ1-3; CDR3 DNA: TGCGCCAGCAGCCAATCACCAGGGCTGACTGGAAACACCATATATTTT; CDR3 protein: CASSQSPGLTGNTIYF